The 4 T cell receptor beta chains presented below share a single source sample, sequenced in a study of cytomegalovirus exposure and HLA in healthy donors (dated by TCRdb to the late 2010s). The library was obtained by the immunoSEQ multiplex PCR assay. For the multiplex PCR, a mixture combining 60 forward primers for TCR Vbeta segments and 13 reverse primers for TCR Jbeta segments was used. Not all clones reach the TCRdb copy of this immuneACCESS table, which keeps in-frame sequences only. Checked studies attribute under half of the gap to unresolved V genes and leave the rest unexplained. Counted in this sample were about 110,000 clones; around 80% of them appeared once. Approximately 3.7% of the sample comes from the top ten. Sequencing was performed on PBMCs. The receptor set was obtained from a man between 60 and 75 years old in good health and CMV-seronegative.

This clone was seen a few times. The chain carries TRBV7-2 and TRBJ2-3, with 15 bases aligning to TRBD2. The CDR3 covers 17 residues. CDR1 is SGHTA and CDR2 is FQGNSA in the germline V gene. The V segment lost 1 base and the J segment 3 bases; nucleotides outside the gene matches: 2. CDR3 DNA sequence: TGTGCCAGCAGCTTAGGAGGACTAGCGGGGGGGACAGATACGCAGTATTTT. Its translation: CASSLGGLAGGTDTQYF.

The rearrangement uses TRBV29-1 and TRBJ2-3, with a tentative D call TRBD2 (5 bases). Germline lookup yields CDR1 SQVTM and CDR2 ANQGSEA. V was pared by 3 bases and J by 3 bases, with 7 bases between. The CDR3 spans 12 residues. CDR3 sequence: CSVERTTDTQYF. For the CDR3, the DNA is TGCAGCGTTGAGCGGACTACAGATACGCAGTATTTT.

This clone came up a few times. V is TRBV28 and J is TRBJ1-5, with 11 bases fitting TRBD1. The CDR3 contains 14 residues. V shed 4 bases, J shed 4 bases, and the junction held 0 bases outside the gene matches. Looked up from germline, CDR1 is MDHEN and CDR2 is SYDVKM. The CDR3: CASSWDRGNQPQHF. DNA for the CDR3: TGTGCCAGCAGTTGGGACAGGGGGAATCAGCCCCAGCATTTT.

The rearrangement links TRBV5-1 to TRBJ1-2; D is perhaps TRBD1 (5 bases). The V and J ends lost 6 bases and 7 bases respectively, with 16 bases between them. The germline V gene has CDR1 SGHRS and CDR2 YFSETQ. This CDR3 is built from 13 residues. DNA for the CDR3: TGCGCCAGCACCTCCGGGGGGGGGTTTGGCTACACCTTC. Residues: CASTSGGGFGYTF.